This entry features one T cell receptor (beta chain) sequence. Terminally differentiated effector memory CD45RA+ cells were left out of the naive CD8 fraction, which was CD45RO-negative and positively selected for CCR7. The data belong to a study of shared clonotypes between healthy human individuals. Profiling relied on immunoSEQ multiplex PCR, and the TCRdb table lists in-frame clones only, not all of them. The sample yields around 560,000 clones, about 95% seen once. This CDR3 comprises 18 residues. Trimming stripped 5 bases from V and 1 base from J, with 24 bases between. Germline loops: CDR1 SGHAT, CDR2 FQDESV (reference sequence).

The rearrangement links TRBV11-1 to TRBJ2-7; D perhaps matches TRBD1 (7 bases). The sequence derives from a woman in her 30s in good health. The specimen sequenced was naive CD8+ T cells sorted from blood. CDR3 in DNA: TGTGCCAGCAGCGGGGGGACAGACCGGGACTCCTTATCCTACGAGCAGTACTTC. Translated, it gives CASSGGTDRDSLSYEQYF.